This T cell receptor beta chain derives from a study of control samples from healthy donors and cancer patients. Profiling relied on immunoSEQ multiplex PCR, and the TCRdb table lists in-frame clones only, not all of them. The sample lists around 94,000 clones, roughly 86% occurring once. Germline lookup yields CDR1 PRHDT and CDR2 FYEKMQ (reference sequence). The CDR3 has 13 residues. Trimming pared 4 bases from V and 5 bases from J, leaving 11 bases between. The J gene is TRBJ2-5, the V gene TRBV13; no definite D call. This clonotype was obtained from a woman aged 45-65 years in good health. The sample consisted of blood. The DNA for the CDR3 is TGTGCCAGCAGCTCTCAGATGTTGGAGACCCAGTACTTC. Translating it yields CASSSQMLETQYF.